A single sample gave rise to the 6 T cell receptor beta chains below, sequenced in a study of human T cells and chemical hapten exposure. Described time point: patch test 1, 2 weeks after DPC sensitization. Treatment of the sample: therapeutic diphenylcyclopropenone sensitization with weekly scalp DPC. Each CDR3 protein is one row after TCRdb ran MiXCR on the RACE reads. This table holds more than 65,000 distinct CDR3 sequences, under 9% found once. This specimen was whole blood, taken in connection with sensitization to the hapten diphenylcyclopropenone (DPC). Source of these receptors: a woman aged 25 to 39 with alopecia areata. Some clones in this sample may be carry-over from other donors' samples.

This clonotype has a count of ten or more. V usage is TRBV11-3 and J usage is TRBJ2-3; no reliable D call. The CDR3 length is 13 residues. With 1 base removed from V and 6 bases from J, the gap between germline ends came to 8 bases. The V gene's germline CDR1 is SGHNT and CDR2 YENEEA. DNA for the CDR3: TGTGCCAGCAGCTTAGGGCCTTTGGATACGCAGTATTTT. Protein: CASSLGPLDTQYF.

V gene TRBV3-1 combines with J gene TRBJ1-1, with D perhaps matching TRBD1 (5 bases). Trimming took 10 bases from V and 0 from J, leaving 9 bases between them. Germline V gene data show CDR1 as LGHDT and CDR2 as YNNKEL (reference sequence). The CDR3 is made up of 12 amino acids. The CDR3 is CATGAVNTEAFF. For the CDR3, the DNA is TGTGCCACTGGGGCAGTGAACACTGAAGCTTTCTTT.

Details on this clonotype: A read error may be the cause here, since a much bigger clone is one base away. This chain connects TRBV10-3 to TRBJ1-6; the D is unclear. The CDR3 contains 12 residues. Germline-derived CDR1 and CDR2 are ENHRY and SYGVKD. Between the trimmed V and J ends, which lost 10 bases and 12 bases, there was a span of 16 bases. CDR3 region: CATRETDLPLHF. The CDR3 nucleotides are TGTGCCACTCGGGAGACGGATTTACCCCTCCACTTT.

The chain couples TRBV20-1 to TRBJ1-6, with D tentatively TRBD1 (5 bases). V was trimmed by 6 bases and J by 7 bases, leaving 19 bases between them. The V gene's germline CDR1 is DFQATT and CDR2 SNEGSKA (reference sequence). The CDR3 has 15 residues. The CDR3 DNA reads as TGCAGTGCCCTACCCCCAGGGACGGCCAATTCACCCCTCCACTTT. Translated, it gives CSALPPGTANSPLHF.

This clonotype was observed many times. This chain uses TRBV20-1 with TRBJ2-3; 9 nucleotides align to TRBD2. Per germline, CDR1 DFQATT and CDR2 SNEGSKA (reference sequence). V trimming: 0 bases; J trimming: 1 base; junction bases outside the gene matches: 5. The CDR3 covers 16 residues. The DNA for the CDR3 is TGCAGTGCTAGAGATTGGATAGCGGGGGGCACAGATACGCAGTATTTT. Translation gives CSARDWIAGGTDTQYF.

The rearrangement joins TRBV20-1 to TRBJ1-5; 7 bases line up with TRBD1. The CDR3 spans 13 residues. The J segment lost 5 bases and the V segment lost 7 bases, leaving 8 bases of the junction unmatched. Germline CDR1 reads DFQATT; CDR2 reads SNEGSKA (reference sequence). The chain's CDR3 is CSVQGFADQPQHF. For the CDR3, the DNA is TGCAGTGTACAGGGGTTCGCCGATCAGCCCCAGCATTTT.